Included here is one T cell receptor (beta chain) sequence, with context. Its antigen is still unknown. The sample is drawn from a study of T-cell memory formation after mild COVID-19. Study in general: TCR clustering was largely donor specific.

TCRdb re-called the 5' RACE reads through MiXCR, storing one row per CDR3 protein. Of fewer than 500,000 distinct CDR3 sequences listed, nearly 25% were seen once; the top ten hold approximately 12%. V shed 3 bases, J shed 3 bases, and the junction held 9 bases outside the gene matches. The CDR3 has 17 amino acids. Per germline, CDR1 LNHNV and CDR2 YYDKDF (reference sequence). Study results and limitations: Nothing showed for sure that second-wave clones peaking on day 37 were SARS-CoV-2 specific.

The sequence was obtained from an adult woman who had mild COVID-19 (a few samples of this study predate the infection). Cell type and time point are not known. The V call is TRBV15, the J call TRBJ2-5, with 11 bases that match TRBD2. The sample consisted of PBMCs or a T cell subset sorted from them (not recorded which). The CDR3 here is CATSSSPTSGGKETQYF. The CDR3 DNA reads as TGTGCCACCAGCAGCTCTCCCACTAGCGGGGGTAAAGAGACCCAGTACTTC.